Listed here are 9 T cell receptor beta chains from one sample, sequenced in a study of T cells in Graves' hyperthyroidism and ophthalmopathy. From RNA transcripts, TCR beta CDR3 regions were amplified. The HTBI primer set was used in a first-round RT-PCR of the TCR CDR3. MiXCR was run by TCRdb on the multiplex PCR reads, yielding one entry per CDR3 protein. The table has about 59,000 distinct CDR3 sequences, approximately 50% seen once. Sample: blood. Source of these receptors: a woman aged 60-70 years with Graves' ophthalmopathy.

The chain employs TRBV20-1 and TRBJ2-5, with 8 bases matching TRBD1. The V gene end was trimmed by 4 bases and the J gene end by 5 bases; junction bases not matched to a gene: 9. The CDR3 covers 14 residues. CDR1 and CDR2 (germline): DFQATT, SNEGSKA (reference sequence). DNA of the CDR3: TGCAGTGCTACCGGGACAGGCCATGTGGAGACCCAGTACTTC. Translation gives CSATGTGHVETQYF.

This clonotype came up many times. The genes are TRBV20-1 and TRBJ2-7; 9 positions agree with TRBD2. The V segment lost 1 base and the J segment 7 bases; nucleotides outside the gene matches: 8. CDR3 length: 14 amino acids. Germline V gene data show CDR1 as DFQATT and CDR2 as SNEGSKA (reference sequence). CDR3 sequence: CSARAQTSGWEQYF. In nucleotides, the CDR3 is TGCAGTGCTAGAGCCCAGACTAGCGGTTGGGAGCAGTACTTC.

CDR3 sequence (DNA): TGTGCCAGCAGCCCCGGGAGCTACTCTGGAAACACCATATATTTT. Translating gives CASSPGSYSGNTIYF. V usage is TRBV9 and J usage is TRBJ1-3; D is uncertain. CDR3 length: 15 residues. Germline-derived CDR1 and CDR2 are SGDLS and YYNGEE. V was trimmed by 4 bases and J by 0 bases, leaving 11 bases between them. Together with reference TRBV9 and TRBJ1-3, the CDR3 gives the full variable domain: DSGVTQTPKHLITATGQRVTLRCSPRSGDLSVYWYQQSLDQGLQFLIQYYNGEERAKGNILERFSAQQFPDLHSELNLSSLELGDSALYFCASSPGSYSGNTIYFGEGSWLTVV.

In this sample, this clonotype turned up once. The gene calls are TRBV9 and TRBJ2-1, with D uncertain. This CDR3 spans 13 amino acids. Trimming cost V 4 bases and J 1 base, with 6 bases left between them. The germline V gene encodes CDR1 SGDLS and CDR2 YYNGEE. CDR3 nucleotide sequence: TGTGCCAGCAGCCCCTATTCCTACAATGAGCAGTTCTTC. Translation gives CASSPYSYNEQFF.

The chain employs TRBV7-8 and TRBJ1-6; no clear D gene. CDR1 is SGHVS, CDR2 FQNEAQ, per germline. This CDR3 is 13 amino acids long. With 5 bases removed from V and 8 bases from J, the gap between germline ends came to 10 bases. CDR3 DNA sequence: TGTGCCAGCAGCCCCACCCCTGATTCACCCCTCCACTTT. This codes for CASSPTPDSPLHF.

The rearrangement links TRBV5-4 to TRBJ1-2; unclear D gene. The V and J ends lost 4 bases and 6 bases respectively, with 13 bases between them. The CDR3 covers 13 residues. Per germline, CDR1 SGHNT and CDR2 YYREEE (reference sequence). CDR3 region: CASSTGRGDGYTF. The CDR3, as DNA: TGTGCCAGCAGCACCGGTCGGGGTGATGGCTACACCTTC.

This clonotype was seen many times. The V gene is TRBV7-7, the J gene TRBJ2-1, with D unresolved. The V end was cut by 3 bases, the J end by 14 bases, with 20 bases between. The CDR3 length is 14 residues. Germline CDR1 and CDR2: SSHAT and FNYEAQ (reference sequence). The CDR3 reads CASSFSDAAPDKFF. The CDR3 nucleotides read TGTGCCAGCAGCTTTTCAGATGCGGCGCCTGATAAGTTCTTC.

This clonotype was observed many times. The chain recombines TRBV4-2 with TRBJ2-3; 11 nucleotides match TRBD2. The germline V gene encodes CDR1 LGHNA and CDR2 YNFKEQ. The CDR3 length is 16 residues. J gave up 3 bases and V 0 bases, and 2 bases lay outside the gene matches. CDR3 sequence (DNA): TGTGCCAGCAGCCAAGAGTCTAGCGGGGGGACAGATACGCAGTATTTT. Protein: CASSQESSGGTDTQYF.

The chain joins TRBV24-1 to TRBJ2-1; 14 bases map to TRBD2. From germline, CDR1 is KGHDR and CDR2 SFDVKD. After removal of 3 bases from V and 12 bases from J, the junction contained 3 bases not matched to a gene. The CDR3 is made up of 14 amino acids. CDR3: CATSDVTSGRGQFF. Here the CDR3 DNA reads TGTGCCACCAGTGATGTGACTAGCGGGAGGGGGCAGTTCTTC.